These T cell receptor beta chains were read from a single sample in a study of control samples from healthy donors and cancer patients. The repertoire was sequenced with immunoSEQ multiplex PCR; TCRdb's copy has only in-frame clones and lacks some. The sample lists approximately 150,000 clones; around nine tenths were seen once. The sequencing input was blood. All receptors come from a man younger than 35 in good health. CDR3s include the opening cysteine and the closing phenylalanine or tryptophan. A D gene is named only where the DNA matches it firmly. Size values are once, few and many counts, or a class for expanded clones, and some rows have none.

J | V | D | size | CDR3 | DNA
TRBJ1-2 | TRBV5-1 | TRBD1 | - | CASSVDRDYGYTF | TGCGCCAGCAGCGTGGACAGGGACTATGGCTACACCTTC
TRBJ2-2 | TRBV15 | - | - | CATSRDGGDTGELFF | TGTGCCACCAGCAGAGACGGTGGTGACACCGGGGAGCTGTTTTTT
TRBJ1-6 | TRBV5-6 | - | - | CASSLGGAQGESPLHF | TGTGCCAGCAGCTTGGGTGGGGCCCAAGGGGAATCACCCCTCCACTTT
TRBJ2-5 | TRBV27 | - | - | CASSFRQKETQYF | TGTGCCAGCAGTTTCCGGCAGAAAGAGACCCAGTACTTC
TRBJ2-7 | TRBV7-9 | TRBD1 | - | CASSFTTGGDEQYF | TGTGCCAGCAGCTTTACTACAGGGGGCGACGAGCAGTACTTC
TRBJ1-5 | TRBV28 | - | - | CASRIMGGLQPQHF | TGTGCCAGCAGGATTATGGGGGGTCTTCAGCCCCAGCATTTT
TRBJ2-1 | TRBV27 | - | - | CASSLGSLPVYNEQFF | TGTGCCAGCAGTTTAGGTAGTCTTCCTGTCTACAATGAGCAGTTCTTC
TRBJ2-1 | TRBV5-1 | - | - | CASSPGPSRDEQFF | TGCGCCAGCAGCCCGGGACCCTCCCGGGATGAGCAGTTCTTC
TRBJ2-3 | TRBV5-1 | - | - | CASSPGPSTDTQYF | TGCGCCAGCAGCCCGGGCCCAAGCACAGATACGCAGTATTTT
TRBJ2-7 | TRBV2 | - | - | CASSEGTTGAPYF | TGTGCCAGCAGTGAAGGGACTACGGGCGCGCCGTACTTC
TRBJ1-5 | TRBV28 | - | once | CASSRTLRGQPQHF | TGTGCCAGCAGTAGGACCCTAAGGGGGCAGCCCCAGCATTTT
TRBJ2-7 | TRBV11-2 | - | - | CASSLDPHSYEQYF | TGTGCCAGCAGCTTAGACCCTCACTCCTACGAGCAGTACTTC
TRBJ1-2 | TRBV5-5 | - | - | CASSRQEANYGYTF | TGTGCCAGCAGCCGACAGGAAGCTAACTATGGCTACACCTTC
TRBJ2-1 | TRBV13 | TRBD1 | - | CASSFWSGQGGNEQFF | TGTGCCAGCAGCTTTTGGTCGGGACAGGGCGGGAATGAGCAGTTCTTC
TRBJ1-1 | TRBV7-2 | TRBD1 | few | CASSFFPGQGAEDTEAFF | TGTGCCAGCAGCTTCTTTCCAGGACAGGGGGCTGAGGACACTGAAGCTTTCTTT
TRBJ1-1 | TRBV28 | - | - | CASSLGSGDTEAFF | TGTGCCAGCAGTTTGGGGTCGGGCGACACTGAAGCTTTCTTT
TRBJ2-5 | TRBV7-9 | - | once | CASSLRKTGVETQYF | TGTGCCAGCAGCTTACGAAAGACAGGTGTAGAGACCCAGTACTTC
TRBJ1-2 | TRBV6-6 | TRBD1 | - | CASSYDRVGGYTF | TGTGCCAGCAGTTACGACAGGGTTGGGGGCTACACCTTC
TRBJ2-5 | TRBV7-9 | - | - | CASSRGGGQETQYF | TGTGCCAGCAGCCGGGGAGGGGGCCAAGAGACCCAGTACTTC
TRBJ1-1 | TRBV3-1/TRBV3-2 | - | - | CASSQGQDNTEAFF | TGTGCCAGCAGCCAAGGGCAGGACAACACTGAAGCTTTCTTT
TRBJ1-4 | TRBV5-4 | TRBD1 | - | CASSFLDNPGGDEKLFF | TGTGCCAGCAGCTTTCTGGATAACCCAGGGGGTGATGAAAAACTGTTTTTT
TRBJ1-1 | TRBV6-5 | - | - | CASLGQSEAFF | TGTGCCAGCCTAGGACAGTCTGAAGCTTTCTTT
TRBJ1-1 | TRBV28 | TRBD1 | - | CASSWTGGDVFTEAFF | TGTGCCAGCAGTTGGACAGGGGGCGATGTTTTCACTGAAGCTTTCTTT
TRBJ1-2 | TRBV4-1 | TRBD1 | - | CASSLADRGVNYGYTF | TGCGCCAGCAGCCTGGCGGACAGGGGAGTTAACTATGGCTACACCTTC
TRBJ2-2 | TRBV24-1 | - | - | CATSDLKTGELFF | TGTGCCACCAGTGATTTGAAGACCGGGGAGCTGTTTTTT
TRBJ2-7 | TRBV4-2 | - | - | CASSNGPYEQYF | TGTGCCAGCAGCAACGGGCCCTACGAGCAGTACTTC
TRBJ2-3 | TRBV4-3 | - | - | CASSQAQVLGLDTDTQYF | TGCGCCAGCAGCCAAGCTCAGGTTTTGGGGCTAGACACAGATACGCAGTATTTT
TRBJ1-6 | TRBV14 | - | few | CASSQTGSWNSPLHF | TGTGCCAGCAGCCAAACAGGTTCTTGGAATTCACCCCTCCACTTT
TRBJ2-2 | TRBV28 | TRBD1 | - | CASQTGQRTGELFF | TGTGCCAGCCAAACGGGACAGCGCACCGGGGAGCTGTTTTTT
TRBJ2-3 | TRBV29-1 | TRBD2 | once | CSVVDGGGTDTQYF | TGCAGCGTTGTTGACGGGGGGGGCACAGATACGCAGTATTTT
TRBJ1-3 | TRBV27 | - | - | CASSLSSPISGNTIYF | TGTGCCAGCAGTTTATCGAGCCCGATCTCTGGAAACACCATATATTTT
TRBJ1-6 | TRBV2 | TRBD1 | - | CASTGQGRDSPLHF | TGTGCCAGCACCGGACAGGGGAGGGACTCACCCCTCCACTTT
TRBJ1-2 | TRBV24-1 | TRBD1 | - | CATSEHDRDYGYTF | TGTGCCACCAGTGAGCACGACAGGGACTATGGCTACACCTTC
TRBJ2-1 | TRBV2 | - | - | CASTGAQYNEQFF | TGTGCCAGCACGGGGGCCCAATACAATGAGCAGTTCTTC
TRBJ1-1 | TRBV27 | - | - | CASSAVTVQDEAFF | TGTGCCAGCAGTGCAGTGACAGTACAGGATGAAGCTTTCTTT
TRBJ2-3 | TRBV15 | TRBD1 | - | CATSRTGWGTDTQYF | TGTGCCACCAGCAGGACAGGGTGGGGCACAGATACGCAGTATTTT
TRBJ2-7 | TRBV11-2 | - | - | CASSLTGSEQYF | TGTGCCAGCAGTCTTACAGGGAGCGAGCAGTACTTC
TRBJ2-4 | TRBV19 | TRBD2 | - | CASSIDRGQRGPKNIQYF | TGTGCCAGTAGTATAGATCGGGGCCAGCGGGGGCCCAAAAACATTCAGTACTTC
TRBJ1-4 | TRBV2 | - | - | CASSDGLVEKLFF | TGTGCCAGCAGTGACGGGTTGGTGGAAAAACTGTTTTTT
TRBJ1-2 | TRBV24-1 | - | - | CATSDVTGYGYTF | TGTGCCACCAGTGATGTAACAGGGTATGGCTACACCTTC
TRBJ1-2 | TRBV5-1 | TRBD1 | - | CASSLVGQGVSYGYTF | TGCGCCAGCAGCTTGGTGGGACAGGGGGTCTCCTATGGCTACACCTTC
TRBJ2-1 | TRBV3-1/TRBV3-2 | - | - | CASSLGASLYNEQFF | TGTGCCAGCAGCCTCGGTGCCTCTTTGTACAATGAGCAGTTCTTC
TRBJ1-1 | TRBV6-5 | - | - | CASSSWTGNTEAFF | TGTGCCAGCAGTTCATGGACGGGGAACACTGAAGCTTTCTTT
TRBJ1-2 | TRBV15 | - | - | CATSREENGPYGYTF | TGTGCCACCAGCAGAGAGGAAAACGGCCCATATGGCTACACCTTC
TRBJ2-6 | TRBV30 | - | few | CAWNRRAAGANVLTF | TGTGCCTGGAACCGCCGGGCGGCTGGGGCCAACGTCCTGACTTTC
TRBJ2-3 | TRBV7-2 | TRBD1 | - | CASSLVGGRTDTQYF | TGTGCCAGCAGCTTAGTAGGGGGCCGGACAGATACGCAGTATTTT
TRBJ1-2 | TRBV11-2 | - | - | CASSPGSYYGYTF | TGTGCCAGCAGCCCAGGGAGTTACTATGGCTACACCTTC
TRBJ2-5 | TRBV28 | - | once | CASFKRGAQETQYF | TGTGCCAGCTTCAAAAGGGGGGCCCAAGAGACCCAGTACTTC
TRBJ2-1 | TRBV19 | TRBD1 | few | CASTDRGNEQFF | TGTGCCAGTACCGACAGGGGGAATGAGCAGTTCTTC
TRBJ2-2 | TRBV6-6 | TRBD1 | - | CASSYGTGYTGELFF | TGTGCCAGCAGTTACGGGACAGGGTATACCGGGGAGCTGTTTTTT
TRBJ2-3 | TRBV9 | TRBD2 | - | CASSLDASGVSDTQYF | TGTGCCAGCAGCCTCGATGCTAGCGGAGTCTCAGATACGCAGTATTTT
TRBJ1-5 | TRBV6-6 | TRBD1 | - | CASSYYQGARQPQHF | TGTGCCAGCAGTTACTATCAGGGGGCGCGACAGCCCCAGCATTTT
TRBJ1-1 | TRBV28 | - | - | CASSSIRDRTTEAFF | TGTGCCAGCAGTTCCATTCGGGATCGAACAACTGAAGCTTTCTTT